This T cell receptor beta chain derives from a study of blood T cells in healthy people across ages. Only a few counts were recorded for this clonotype. It was with a sample-barcoded 5' primer and a J-beta primer mix that a second PCR of roughly 7 to 12 cycles was run. TCRdb analysed the 5' RACE reads with MiXCR anew, one entry per CDR3 protein. The sample holds 550,000 to 650,000 distinct CDR3 sequences, about 25% seen once. Trimming at V came to 6 bases and at J to 4 bases, leaving 18 bases not matched to a gene. The CDR3 consists of 19 residues. In germline, CDR1 is SGHRS, CDR2 YFSETQ. This sample was also put to use in a study of T cells of mothers and their children.

The clonotype originates from a boy between 2 and 15 years old in good health. The sequenced material came from blood. The chain recombines TRBV5-1 with TRBJ2-7; 14 nucleotides align to TRBD2. CDR3 bases: TGCGCCAGCACCCCGCCCCCGGGACTAGCGGGAGTGAGCGGGTACGAGCAGTACTTC. Translation: CASTPPPGLAGVSGYEQYF. Complete variable domain (other parts from reference TRBV5-1 and TRBJ2-7): KAGVTQTPRYLIKTRGQQVTLSCSPISGHRSVSWYQQTPGQGLQFLFEYFSETQRNKGNFPGRFSGRQFSNSRSEMNVSTLELGDSALYLCASTPPPGLAGVSGYEQYFGPGTRLTVT.